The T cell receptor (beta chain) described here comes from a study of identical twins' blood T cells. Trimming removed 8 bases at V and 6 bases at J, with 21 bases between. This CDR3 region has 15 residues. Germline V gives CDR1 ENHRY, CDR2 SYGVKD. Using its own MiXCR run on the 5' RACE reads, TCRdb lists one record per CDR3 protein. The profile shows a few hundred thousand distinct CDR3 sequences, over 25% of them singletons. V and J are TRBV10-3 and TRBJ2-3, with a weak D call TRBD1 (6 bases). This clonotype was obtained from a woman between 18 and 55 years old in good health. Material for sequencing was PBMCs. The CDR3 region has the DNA TGTGCCATCGGGGTCGGAAGGGGGACGGGCGATACGCAGTATTTT. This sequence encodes CAIGVGRGTGDTQYF.